This T cell receptor (beta chain) was recovered during a study of T cells in tuberculosis. As for the study in general: The T cells targeted glucose monomycolate, a mycobacterial lipid, via CD1B. IGRA-negative adolescents, IGRA-positive adolescents with latent tuberculosis and adults with active tuberculosis formed this South African cohort. Findings of the study overall: Active tuberculosis patients had shorter CDR3-alpha; the beta difference was nonsignificant.

Assay used: immunoSEQ multiplex PCR; TCRdb lists only in-frame clones, some missing. The repertoire includes 25,000 to 35,000 clones, 85% to 95% of them detected once, and 4% to 5.5% sits in the top ten. With regard to this clone: Its antigen is as yet unknown.

The CDR3 is 13 amino acids. Losses at the gene ends were 3 bases for V and 8 bases for J; bases not matched to a gene: 5. Germline V gene lookup returns CDR1 LNHNV and CDR2 YYDKDF (reference sequence). This rearrangement joins TRBV15 to TRBJ1-2, with TRBD1 matching over 8 bases. Sequenced: PBMCs. The TCR originated in a donor under 30 with latent tuberculosis or without tuberculosis infection. In nucleotides, the CDR3 is TGTGCCACCAGCAGCCTCTACAGGGGGGGCTACACCTTC. This translates into CATSSLYRGGYTF.